This T cell receptor beta chain was obtained from a study of prognosis after radiotherapy for stage I lung cancer. Study-level information: Patients were enrolled between 2018 and early 2019 (all with stage I non-small cell lung cancer). Study results and caveats: In patients receiving stereotactic body radiation therapy, unique TCR clone counts fell afterward, median approximately 9,600 versus 7,200.

This clonotype occurred many times. The antigen is undetermined. Germline CDR1 is GTSNPN and CDR2 is SVGIG (reference sequence). CDR3 length: 14 amino acids. The V gene lost 7 bases and the J gene lost 3 bases, with 16 bases spanning the gap. Two-round multiplex PCR on genomic DNA was the method by which TCR beta CDR3 was amplified. Gene-specific TRBV and TRBJ primers were used in PCR round one. TCRdb re-called the multiplex PCR reads through MiXCR, storing one row per CDR3 protein. Counted here are tens of thousands of distinct CDR3 sequences, around two fifths occurring once; the ten biggest clones make up about 31%.

This chain links TRBV30 with TRBJ1-3; weak D call: TRBD1 (5 bases). This TCR derives from a donor over 45 with non-small cell lung cancer. This sample comprised PBMCs, obtained before or after stereotactic body radiation therapy (not recorded which). The CDR3 DNA reads as TGTGCCTACTCCAGGGTAACTGGTGGAAACACCATATATTTT. Protein product: CAYSRVTGGNTIYF.